In its sample, the clone carrying this T cell receptor (beta chain) was seen many times. Its target is not known. The data are from a study of identical twins. Overall study findings and caveats: Insertions ran lower in abundant cord blood beta clonotypes, though not in memory repertoires.

TCRdb called the 5' RACE reads again in MiXCR, with one record for every CDR3 protein. There are about 200,000 distinct CDR3 sequences in the sample; more than 9% occur only once, and 10% lies in the top ten. The sequence came from a man aged 45-65 years in good health. Source material: memory T cells sorted from blood.

CDR3 sequence (DNA): TGTGCCAGCTACGACCGGGGGATGGGGGAGCAGTACTTC. It yields the protein CASYDRGMGEQYF. The J gene is TRBJ2-7, the V gene TRBV3-1; the D gene is possibly TRBD2 (6 bases). Trimming took off 8 bases at V and 7 bases at J, with 18 bases between the two ends. Germline V gives CDR1 LGHDT, CDR2 YNNKEL (reference sequence). This CDR3 is 13 amino acids long.